The present TCR beta chain was sequenced within a study of cytomegalovirus exposure and HLA in healthy donors (dated by TCRdb to the late 2010s). About the full investigation: An earlier analysis of 587 of the donors reported under 300 Gb of sequence data and 90 million to 120 million unique TCR beta sequences obtained from about 179 million T cells. Roughly 300 gigabases of sequencing data and tens of millions of unique TCR sequences were included in an early release covering over 600 HLA-typed donors. Among the roughly 430 genotyped donors, under 90% belonged to the genetic ancestry cluster associated with self-reported Caucasian donors. The study was designed to test whether signatures of past pathogen exposure could be identified by cataloging public T cell receptors. The study profiled the T cell repertoires of about 720 subjects by immunosequencing and related them to cytomegalovirus serostatus. In addition to the first cohort of 666 subjects, a separate validation cohort of approximately 110 different subjects was used. The study combined high-throughput TCR immunosequencing, statistical association of individual TCRs with disease status, and machine learning to predict cytomegalovirus infection status. A later analysis re-analyzed previously published TCR beta repertoires from hundreds of donors and added high-resolution HLA genotyping to study TCR occurrence patterns. Rather than using new phenotypic data, the later analysis identified candidate immune exposures from TCR beta sequences and from how often those sequences occurred across donors. To decide whether each TCR beta V gene segment behaved as functional or pseudogenic, an earlier analysis of 587 of the donors relied on high-throughput TCR beta sequencing. Donor age, sex, ethnicity and CMV serostatus were compiled alongside the repertoire data. In a later genetic analysis, genome-wide SNP genotypes for about 55% of the roughly 700 donors were used, and that subset was treated as a discovery cohort. Every discovery cohort repertoire had been produced on one sequencing platform. Both class I and class II loci were covered by HLA typing, at four-digit resolution. The number of typed donors differed by locus: about 620-630 for A, B, C, DRB1 and DQB1; 500 to 550 for DQA1; approximately 610 for DPA1; and some 430 for DPB1. Several DR-DQ haplotypes were handled as single units for association and clustering because linkage in the cohort was strong. Among roughly 370 genotyped donors of the cohort, an average of approximately 240,000 unique TCR beta nucleotide sequences were sequenced per donor, approximately 20% of them non-productive.

Comments on this clone: What antigen it recognizes has not been identified. No much larger clonotype is one base removed from it; base qualities were not supplied.

What the research found in general, with its limitations: The classifier was reported to diagnose cytomegalovirus status with high specificity and sensitivity in both the original cohort and the validation cohort. Because HLA typing was unavailable for some donors at each locus, only the typed subset was used in association tests. Presence/absence analyses assumed roughly uniform sequencing depth across donors, an assumption that may not hold. Linkage disequilibrium might explain the correlated functional status among segregating V segments, but an unknown experimental factor could not be ruled out. In this cohort, only TCR beta chains were sequenced, and detectable features were limited by the absence of alpha or paired-chain data. According to the authors, the approach could potentially be generalized to other disease states and immunological phenotypes. The earlier analysis of approximately 540 of the donors excluded some 15 rarely observed V segments, including chromosome 9 orphons, because counts were too low. In a later analysis, about 17,000 TCR beta sequences were associated with specific HLA alleles at a false discovery rate of 0.05. Most CMV-associated TCR beta chains appeared to be HLA-restricted in a later analysis, and the HLA associations seemed to be driven largely by CMV exposure. A later analysis reported that several top co-occurrence clusters appeared linked to parvovirus B19, influenza, CMV and Epstein-Barr virus. A later analysis found that HLA-associated TCR beta chains were more clonally expanded and had lower generation probabilities than equally common non-associated chains. In an earlier analysis of more than 450 of the donors, most TCR beta V segments were observed in productive rearrangements about 87% or about 30% of the time, broadly matching IMGT annotations. Assigning TCR associations to individual alleles was difficult when HLA alleles, especially DR and DQ, strongly co-occurred. Some IMGT-functional V segments, including TRBV6-2 and TRBV6-3, could not be told apart with the 87-base-pair reads, so those segments were excluded. Across donors, most TCR sequences were observed very rarely, whereas some public TCRs were present in many individuals. A total of fewer than 200 TCR beta chains were listed by the study as associated with cytomegalovirus. In a later genetic analysis, fewer N-insertions in productive TCRs were reported among donors in an Asian-associated ancestry cluster than the 666-donor mean. A group of highly shared sequence variants was considered likely to be a technical artifact of the sequencing pipeline. A further reported finding was that TCR beta sequences accurately predicted the HLA-A and HLA-B alleles for most subjects in the first cohort. In vitro tests confirmed that a few of the cytomegalovirus-associated TCR beta chains recognize cytomegalovirus antigens. In a later analysis, TCR association rates were found to vary across HLA loci, with the most associated TCRs seen for DRB1 alleles and the fewest for HLA-C alleles. CMV serostatus was the only immune exposure information available for the cohort. In a later genetic analysis, a missense DCLRE1C variant was associated with V-gene and J-gene trimming of TCR beta chains, and the association was replicated in an independent cohort.

Receptor amplification or capture employed the immunoSEQ multiplex PCR assay. The multiplex PCR relied on a mix of 60 forward primers for TCR Vbeta segments and 13 reverse primers for TCR Jbeta segments. The CDR3 region of rearranged TCR beta genes was amplified from genomic DNA by a multiplex PCR assay. On the Illumina HiSeq System, the amplified TCR beta libraries were sequenced as 87-base-pair reads. The paper's data handling went like this. Across the 600 to 700 repertoires, a later analysis counted roughly 84 million unique TCR beta chains, 9 million to 14 million of which were shared by at least two donors. A nearest-neighbor algorithm error-corrected the raw reads and collapsed the reads into unique sequences, merging closely related sequences to remove PCR and sequencing errors. To assign V, D and J gene segments, CDR3 sequences were aligned to IMGT reference sequences. For a sequence to be retained, a match of at least six nucleotides to both a V gene segment and a J gene segment was required. A rearrangement counted as productive if the CDR3 had no stop codons and remained in frame with V and J, and every other rearrangement counted as non-productive. CDR3 was defined according to IMGT convention as the region running from the second conserved V-encoded cysteine to the conserved J-encoded phenylalanine. Sequences without an unambiguous match to a single V gene segment were excluded from the earlier analysis of a few hundred of the donors. An earlier analysis of a few hundred of the donors called V segments functional above 56.7% productive rearrangements and segregating when the between-donor standard deviation exceeded 5%. A statistical classification framework was developed to diagnose cytomegalovirus status using the catalog of TCR beta chain sequences. In a later analysis, V and J genes were assigned by comparing TCR nucleotide sequences against IMGT/GENE-DB human TR gene sequences. The TCRdist pipeline was used in a later analysis to assign CDR3 sequences and most-parsimonious VDJ recombination scenarios. In a later analysis, every TCR beta chain was defined by the combination of its CDR3 amino acid sequence and its V-gene family, and reads without a unique V-gene family were dropped. To address suspected cross-contamination and a sequencing artifact, a later analysis removed approximately 590 highly shared, low-generation-probability nucleotide sequences. In a later analysis, a clonal expansion index for each public chain was calculated from normalized within-repertoire ranks of inferred template counts. Generation probabilities in a later analysis came from a VDJ recombination model fitted to out-of-frame rearrangements, and those results were checked against IGoR. In a later analysis, TCR-TCR, TCR-HLA and TCR-CMV co-occurrence was scored with hypergeometric tests, and a repertoire-size bias correction was applied to TCR pairs. False discovery rates were estimated in a later analysis by permuting HLA or CMV assignments 20 times. In a later analysis, co-occurring TCRs were grouped with DBSCAN, and TCRdist sequence similarity was added when clustering was performed within HLA-allele-positive subsets. For co-occurrence clustering, repertoires with fewer than 30,000 or more than 120,000 public chains were excluded, along with 4 to 6 repertoires with anomalous nucleotide sharing. Drawn from immuneACCESS, this table holds only the in-frame rearrangements with V and J called that TCRdb kept. Clones are partly lost; checked studies trace under half to an unresolved V gene and leave the rest unexplained. Clone size and the V and J calls come from that table; the DNA yielded D and trimming. For this sample the table gives 98,000 or so clones, of which roughly four fifths were detected only once. The ten largest account for 7.7% of the sample.

The cohort was made up of several hundred healthy bone marrow donors. At the time of sampling, all cohort members were nominally healthy, though unrecorded immune exposures were likely present. The donor tested CMV seronegative, placing the donor among the 350 or so seronegative members of the cohort. A peripheral blood sample was provided by each donor, and peripheral blood mononuclear cells were used for TCR beta sequencing. The Qiagen DNeasy Blood Extraction Kit was used to extract genomic DNA from the blood cell samples. Trimming takes 0 bases from V and 7 bases from J, and the germline ends sit 3 bases apart. The CDR3 spans 12 residues, from the cysteine through the phenylalanine. Of all the DNA, just the CDR3 is kept, 36 bases in frame from base 1. According to the germline V gene, CDR1 reads LGHNA and CDR2 reads YSLEER.

The chain was built from TRBV4-3 and TRBJ2-2; the D gene assignment is ambiguous. Sequencing was carried out using PBMCs. The receptor was derived from a female donor in good health and CMV-seronegative. The DNA sequence follows: TGCGCCAGCAGCCAAGACGGCGGGGAGCTGTTTTTT. It translates to CASSQDGGELFF.